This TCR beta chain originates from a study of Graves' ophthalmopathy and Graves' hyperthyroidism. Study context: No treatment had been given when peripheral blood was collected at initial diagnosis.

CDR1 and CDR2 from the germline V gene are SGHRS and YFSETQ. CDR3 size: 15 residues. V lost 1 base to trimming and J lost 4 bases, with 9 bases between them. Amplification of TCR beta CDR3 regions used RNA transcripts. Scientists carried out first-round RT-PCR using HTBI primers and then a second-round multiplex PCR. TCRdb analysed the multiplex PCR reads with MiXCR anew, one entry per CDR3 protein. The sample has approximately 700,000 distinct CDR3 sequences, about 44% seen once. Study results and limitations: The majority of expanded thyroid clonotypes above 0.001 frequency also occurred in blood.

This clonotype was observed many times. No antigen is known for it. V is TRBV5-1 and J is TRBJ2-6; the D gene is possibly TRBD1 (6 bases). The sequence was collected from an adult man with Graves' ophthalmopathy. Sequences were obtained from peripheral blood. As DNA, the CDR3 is TGCGCCAGCAGCTTGAGGGGGAGAGGGGCCAACGTCCTGACTTTC. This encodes CASSLRGRGANVLTF. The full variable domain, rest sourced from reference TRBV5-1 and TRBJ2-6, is KAGVTQTPRYLIKTRGQQVTLSCSPISGHRSVSWYQQTPGQGLQFLFEYFSETQRNKGNFPGRFSGRQFSNSRSEMNVSTLELGDSALYLCASSLRGRGANVLTFGAGSRLTVL.